Below, 27 T cell receptor beta chains from the same sample are listed, as sequenced in a study of identical twins (dated by TCRdb to the mid-2010s). Library prep was done by 5' RACE. Instrument used: Illumina HiSeq 2000. TCRdb passed the public sequencing reads through fastp at Q25 and MiXCR, retaining productive beta sequences. Every CDR3 protein is listed once, alongside the most common genes and DNA of its rows. For this sample the table gives approximately 670,000 distinct CDR3 sequences, of which around 6.1% were detected only once. The top ten hold 1.5% to 2% of the sample. Material: naive T cells sorted from blood. The cell subset or site label, as the study defines it: cells isolated with a human naive T-cell isolation kit. The source is a man aged 18 to 29 in good health.

This clonotype was recorded a few times. The chain uses TRBV5-1 and TRBJ2-3, with 7 bases that match TRBD2. The CDR3 loop spans 18 amino acids. CDR1 and CDR2 (germline): SGHRS, YFSETQ. V trimming: 3 bases; J trimming: 6 bases; junction bases outside the gene matches: 19. The CDR3 loop is CASSSKGGWDYLDDTQYF. The DNA of the CDR3 is TGCGCCAGCAGCTCGAAAGGCGGGTGGGACTACCTTGACGATACGCAGTATTTT.

This clonotype was recorded many times. V usage is TRBV27 and J usage is TRBJ1-5; D not certain. From germline, CDR1 is MNHEY and CDR2 SMNVEV (reference sequence). V was clipped by 5 bases and J by 1 base, with 9 bases between them. This CDR3 has 14 amino acids. The CDR3 protein is CASSTVRSNQPQHF. DNA of the CDR3: TGTGCCAGCAGTACCGTACGGAGCAATCAGCCCCAGCATTTT.

This clonotype was recorded a few times. The V call is TRBV29-1, the J call TRBJ2-7, with 11 bases lining up with TRBD2. J was trimmed by 2 bases and V by 6 bases; bases with no gene match: 15. There are 17 residues in the CDR3. The V gene's germline CDR1 is SQVTM and CDR2 ANQGSEA. CDR3: CSVASPPGLADTYEQYF. CDR3 coding DNA: TGCAGCGTAGCTTCCCCGCCGGGACTAGCGGACACCTACGAGCAGTACTTC.

The sample holds many counts of this clonotype. The rearrangement joins TRBV9 to TRBJ2-1; TRBD2 aligns across 8 bases. The CDR3 consists of 16 residues. Per the germline V gene, CDR1 is SGDLS and CDR2 is YYNGEE. V lost 0 bases, J lost 4 bases, and 6 bases stayed unmatched. CDR3 sequence reads: CASSVGGLAGYNEQFF. In nucleotides, the CDR3 is TGTGCCAGCAGCGTAGGGGGGCTAGCGGGTTACAATGAGCAGTTCTTC.

This clonotype has more than one count but fewer than ten. The J gene is TRBJ2-1, the V gene TRBV18; D remains unclear. Deletions cut 1 base from V and 6 bases from J, with 13 bases between. Germline V gene sequence: CDR1 KGHSH, CDR2 LQKENI. There are 15 residues in the CDR3. Written as DNA, the CDR3 is TGTGCCAGCTCACCACAGGAATCCGCACGCAATGAGCAGTTCTTC. Protein product: CASSPQESARNEQFF.

This chain connects TRBV30 to TRBJ2-2; D is undetermined. V was trimmed by 8 bases and J by 1 base, leaving 14 bases between them. Germline-derived CDR1 and CDR2 are GTSNPN and SVGIG (reference sequence). The CDR3 contains 14 residues. The CDR3 sequence is CARRALENTGELFF. The CDR3 DNA reads as TGTGCCCGCCGGGCACTTGAGAACACCGGGGAGCTGTTTTTT.

This chain links TRBV7-8 with TRBJ2-7, with TRBD2 as a possible D gene (6 bases). This CDR3 has 15 amino acids. With 5 bases removed from V and 5 bases from J, the gap between germline ends came to 19 bases. From germline, CDR1 is SGHVS and CDR2 FQNEAQ. The CDR3 spells CASSPRRELRNEQYF. The CDR3 DNA sequence: TGTGCCAGCAGCCCACGACGGGAGCTTAGGAACGAGCAGTACTTC. The whole variable domain, filled in from reference TRBV7-8 and TRBJ2-7, reads GAGVSQSPRYKVAKRGQDVALRCDPISGHVSLFWYQQALGQGPEFLTYFQNEAQLDKSGLPSDRFFAERPEGSVSTLKIQRTQQEDSAVYLCASSPRRELRNEQYFGPGTRLTVT.

This clonotype has a handful of counts. V is TRBV24-1 and J is TRBJ2-3; either TRBD1 or TRBD2 may supply D (5 bases each). Germline V CDR1 and CDR2: KGHDR, SFDVKD. V was shortened by 4 bases and J by 4 bases, with 20 bases between the two germline ends. This CDR3 spans 17 amino acids. CDR3 loop: CATSDPRLTKGADTQYF. As DNA, the CDR3 is TGTGCCACCAGTGACCCCCGACTAACAAAAGGGGCAGATACGCAGTATTTT.

This clonotype was seen at least ten times. The chain is built from TRBV5-1 and TRBJ1-1, with 7 bases that match TRBD1. Per the germline V gene, CDR1 is SGHRS and CDR2 is YFSETQ. The V and J ends lost 2 bases and 5 bases, in that order; junction bases with no gene match: 9. The CDR3 is 15 amino acids. The CDR3 protein is CASSFQATGQTEAFF. CDR3 DNA: TGCGCCAGCAGCTTCCAAGCGACAGGGCAAACTGAAGCTTTCTTT.

This clonotype was observed at least ten times. J is TRBJ2-4 and V is TRBV5-6; D is possibly TRBD2 (5 bases). This CDR3 is built from 12 residues. Trimming left V 0 bases short and J 7 bases short, with 5 bases between. CDR1 is SGHDT, CDR2 YYEEEE, per germline. CDR3 DNA: TGTGCCAGCAGCTTGGGGAGGAACATTCAGTACTTC. This codes for CASSLGRNIQYF.

This clonotype was counted ten times or more. The DNA of the CDR3 is TGTGCCAGCAGCGTAGCGAGGACCTCCACAGATACGCAGTATTTT. Translating it yields CASSVARTSTDTQYF. The chain uses TRBV9 and TRBJ2-3; D ambiguous. Germline assignment: CDR1 SGDLS and CDR2 YYNGEE. V dropped 0 bases and J dropped 2 bases, with 10 bases sitting between them. This CDR3 region has 15 residues.

This clonotype was seen at least ten times. The chain recombines TRBV12-3 or TRBV12-4 with TRBJ2-7; no definite D call. Trimming removed 1 base at V and 0 bases at J, with 10 bases between. The CDR3 totals 15 residues. The CDR3 region is CASSLGRSSSYEQYF. CDR3 coding DNA: TGTGCCAGCAGTTTAGGCCGGTCGAGCTCCTACGAGCAGTACTTC.

The J gene is TRBJ1-5, the V gene TRBV5-1; D not resolved. Germline-derived CDR1 and CDR2 are SGHRS and YFSETQ. With 0 bases removed from V and 1 base from J, the gap between germline ends came to 11 bases. The length of the CDR3 is 16 residues. The CDR3 loop reads CASSLDVSGSNQPQHF. CDR3 in DNA: TGCGCCAGCAGCTTGGATGTTTCCGGGAGCAATCAGCCCCAGCATTTT.

In this sample, this clonotype turned up many times. The rearrangement links TRBV2 to TRBJ2-1; 10 bases fit TRBD2. The CDR3 consists of 15 residues. Germline-derived CDR1 and CDR2 are SNHLY and FYNNEI. The V gene end was trimmed by 10 bases and the J gene end by 0 bases; junction bases not matched to a gene: 6. CDR3: CANSGTSVSYNEQFF. For the CDR3, the DNA is TGTGCCAATTCCGGGACTAGCGTCTCCTACAATGAGCAGTTCTTC.

This clonotype was detected ten times or more. This chain connects TRBV29-1 to TRBJ1-5; 9 bases match TRBD1. CDR1 SQVTM and CDR2 ANQGSEA come from the germline V gene. Unmatched junction bases numbered 5, after V lost 5 bases and J lost 0 bases. The CDR3 has 15 amino acids. The CDR3 bases are TGCAGCGTTAGCCGGGACAGGGATAGCAATCAGCCCCAGCATTTT. This sequence encodes CSVSRDRDSNQPQHF.

This clonotype was seen at least ten times. The V and J genes are TRBV5-5 and TRBJ2-2; D call uncertain. The CDR3 has 15 amino acids. Germline lookup yields CDR1 SGHKS and CDR2 YYEKEE (reference sequence). V lost 1 base and J lost 4, with 11 bases in between. As DNA, the CDR3 is TGTGCCAGCAGCTTGTTGATCTTAGGCACCGGGGAGCTGTTTTTT. Encoded protein: CASSLLILGTGELFF. Full variable domain (remainder filled in from reference TRBV5-5 and TRBJ2-2): DAGVTQSPTHLIKTRGQQVTLRCSPISGHKSVSWYQQVLGQGPQFIFQYYEKEERGRGNFPDRFSARQFPNYSSELNVNALLLGDSALYLCASSLLILGTGELFFGEGSRLTVL.

This clonotype was detected ten times or more. J is TRBJ2-1 and V is TRBV29-1, with D unclear. Germline-derived CDR1 and CDR2 are SQVTM and ANQGSEA. Trimming took off 6 bases at V and 3 bases at J, with 9 bases between the two ends. The length of the CDR3 is 12 residues. The CDR3 region has the DNA TGCAGCGTCACCTCAGGCTACAATGAGCAGTTCTTC. Its protein product is CSVTSGYNEQFF.

This clonotype was detected only a few times. The genes are TRBV3-1 and TRBJ1-5, with 9 positions matching TRBD1. With 4 bases clipped from V and 5 bases from J, the junction kept 9 bases outside the gene matches. Germline CDR1 reads LGHDT; CDR2 reads YNNKEL (reference sequence). This CDR3 comprises 16 residues. The CDR3 region has the DNA TGTGCCAGCAGCCTAAAGGGGACAGGGAGGGATCAGCCCCAGCATTTT. Translating gives CASSLKGTGRDQPQHF.

This clonotype has more than one count but fewer than ten. The V and J genes are TRBV14 and TRBJ2-1; D may be TRBD1 or TRBD2 (5 bases each). This CDR3 contains 13 residues. CDR1 and CDR2 from the germline V gene are SGHDN and FVKESK. V lost 3 bases, J lost 12 bases, and 15 bases lay in between. This chain's CDR3 is CASSQLPGRGQFF. CDR3 bases: TGTGCCAGCAGCCAGCTACCGGGACGGGGGCAGTTCTTC.

This clonotype was recorded a few times. This chain links TRBV4-3 with TRBJ2-6; 12 nucleotides line up with TRBD1. V lost 3 bases and J lost 2; bases outside the gene matches: 5. Germline V gene lookup returns CDR1 LGHNA and CDR2 YSLEER. CDR3 length equals 18 residues. For the CDR3, the DNA is TGCGCCAGCAGCCACGTGGGACAGGGGGCGCCTGGGGCCAACGTCCTGACTTTC. It yields the protein CASSHVGQGAPGANVLTF.

This clonotype showed up just a few times. The CDR3 DNA sequence: TGTGCCAGCAGTTACAACCCGGGACAGGTGGTCAATGAGCAGTTCTTC. It translates to CASSYNPGQVVNEQFF. The V and J genes are TRBV6-2 or TRBV6-3 and TRBJ2-1, with 8 bases matching TRBD1. This CDR3 is 16 amino acids long. J lost 6 bases, V lost 2 bases, and 9 bases had no gene match. Germline V gene lookup returns CDR1 MNHEY and CDR2 SVGEGT.

This clonotype has at least ten counts. The chain couples TRBV6-5 to TRBJ2-1, with 13 bases matching TRBD2. CDR3 length: 15 residues. V shed 3 bases, J shed 8 bases, and the junction held 4 bases outside the gene matches. CDR1 MNHEY and CDR2 SVGAGI come from the germline V gene. The CDR3 protein is CASSYTSGRAHEQFF. CDR3 nucleotides: TGTGCCAGCAGTTATACTAGCGGGAGGGCCCATGAGCAGTTCTTC.

This clonotype was picked up a small number of times. CDR3 in DNA: TGCAGTTGGGGACGGGCTAGCGGGATTAACGAGCAGTTCTTC. The encoded protein is CSWGRASGINEQFF. The rearrangement links TRBV20-1 to TRBJ2-1; 9 bases fit TRBD2. This CDR3 has 14 amino acids. Germline loops: CDR1 DFQATT, CDR2 SNEGSKA (reference sequence). The J segment lost 10 bases and the V segment lost 8 bases, leaving 15 bases of the junction unmatched.

The chain couples TRBV14 to TRBJ2-5; D unresolved. Germline CDR1 reads SGHDN; CDR2 reads FVKESK. The CDR3 sequence is 14 residues long. V was cut by 0 bases and J by 6 bases, with 11 bases left in between. For the CDR3, the DNA is TGTGCCAGCAGCCAAGATCTCAGGATGAAGACCCAGTACTTC. Encoded protein: CASSQDLRMKTQYF.

The chain recombines TRBV7-9 with TRBJ2-7; D ambiguous. The CDR3 is 14 residues long. CDR1 is SEHNR, CDR2 FQNEAQ, per germline (reference sequence). The ends were cut back, 1 base at V and 6 bases at J, with 13 bases in the middle. CDR3 protein: CASSLDRSDFEQYF. The CDR3 DNA is TGTGCCAGCAGCTTAGATAGATCGGATTTCGAGCAGTACTTC.

This clonotype was seen many times. The chain has TRBV20-1 and TRBJ2-2; no clear D. The CDR3 is made up of 15 amino acids. Trimming removed 4 bases at V and 0 bases at J, with 12 bases between. Germline values: CDR1 DFQATT, CDR2 SNEGSKA (reference sequence). This CDR3 is CSATDYLSNTGELFF. The CDR3 nucleotides are TGCAGTGCTACCGATTACCTATCGAACACCGGGGAGCTGTTTTTT.

Of note for this clonotype: The CDR3 ends on some other residue instead of the conserved phenylalanine or tryptophan, so this is likely a read error. It is unclear where the CDR3 begins or ends on the DNA, so no DNA is shown, and the CDR3 is as TCRdb lists it. The chain carries TRBV30 and TRBJ2-7; the D call of TRBD1 is as the table states it, not checked on the DNA. The germline CDR1 and CDR2 sequences are GTSNPN and SVGIG (reference sequence). Including both end residues, the CDR3 is 13 amino acids long. This CDR3 reads CAWDRDRAYEQCL.